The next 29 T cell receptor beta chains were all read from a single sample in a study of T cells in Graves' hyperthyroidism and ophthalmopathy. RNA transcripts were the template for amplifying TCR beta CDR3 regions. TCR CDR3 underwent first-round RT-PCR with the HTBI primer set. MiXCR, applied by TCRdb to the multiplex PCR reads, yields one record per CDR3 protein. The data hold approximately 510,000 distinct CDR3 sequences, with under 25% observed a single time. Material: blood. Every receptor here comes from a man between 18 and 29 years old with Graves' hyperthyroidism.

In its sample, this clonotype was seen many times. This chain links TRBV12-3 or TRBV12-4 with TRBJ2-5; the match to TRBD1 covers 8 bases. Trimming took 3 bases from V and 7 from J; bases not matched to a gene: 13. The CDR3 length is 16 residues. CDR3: CASSFRTGPRGATQYF. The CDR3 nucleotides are TGTGCCAGCAGTTTTCGGACAGGGCCAAGAGGGGCGACCCAGTACTTC.

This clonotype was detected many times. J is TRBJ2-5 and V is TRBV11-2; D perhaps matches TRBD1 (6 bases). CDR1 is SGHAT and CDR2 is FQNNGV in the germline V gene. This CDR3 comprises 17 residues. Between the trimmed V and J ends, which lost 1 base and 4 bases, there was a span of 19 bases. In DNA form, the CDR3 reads TGTGCCAGCAGCTTAGGGATCTCCCAGGGGAGAGGAGAGACCCAGTACTTC. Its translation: CASSLGISQGRGETQYF.

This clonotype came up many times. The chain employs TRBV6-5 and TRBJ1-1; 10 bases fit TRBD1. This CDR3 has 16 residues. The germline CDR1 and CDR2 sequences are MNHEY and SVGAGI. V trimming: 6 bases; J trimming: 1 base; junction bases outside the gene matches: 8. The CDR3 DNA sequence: TGTGCCAGCAGAATGACAGGGGGCCTTGGGAACACTGAAGCTTTCTTT. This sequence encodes CASRMTGGLGNTEAFF.

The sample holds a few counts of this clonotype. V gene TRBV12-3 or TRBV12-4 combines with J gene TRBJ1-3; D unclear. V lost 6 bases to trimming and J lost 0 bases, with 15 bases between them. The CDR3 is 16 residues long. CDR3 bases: TGTGCCAGCAGCCCCGCGGGCGTTCGCTCTGGAAACACCATATATTTT. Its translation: CASSPAGVRSGNTIYF.

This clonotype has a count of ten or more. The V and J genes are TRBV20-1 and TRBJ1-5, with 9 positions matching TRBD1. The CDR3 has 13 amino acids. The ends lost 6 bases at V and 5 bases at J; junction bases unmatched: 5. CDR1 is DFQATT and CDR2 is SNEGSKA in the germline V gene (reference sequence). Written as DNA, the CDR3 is TGCAGTGCGCGGACAGGGGTGGATCAGCCCCAGCATTTT. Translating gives CSARTGVDQPQHF.

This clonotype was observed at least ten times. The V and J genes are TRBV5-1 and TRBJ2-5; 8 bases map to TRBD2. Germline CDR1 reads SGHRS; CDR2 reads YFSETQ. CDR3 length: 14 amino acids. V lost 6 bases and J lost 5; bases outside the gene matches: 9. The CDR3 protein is CASMKERGPETQYF. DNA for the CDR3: TGCGCCAGCATGAAGGAGCGGGGGCCGGAGACCCAGTACTTC.

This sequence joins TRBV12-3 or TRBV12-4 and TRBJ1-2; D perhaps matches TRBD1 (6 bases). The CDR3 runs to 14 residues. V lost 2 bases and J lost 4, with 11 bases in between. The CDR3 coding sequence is TGTGCCAGCAGTTTAACCCGACAGGTCTATGGCTACACCTTC. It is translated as CASSLTRQVYGYTF.

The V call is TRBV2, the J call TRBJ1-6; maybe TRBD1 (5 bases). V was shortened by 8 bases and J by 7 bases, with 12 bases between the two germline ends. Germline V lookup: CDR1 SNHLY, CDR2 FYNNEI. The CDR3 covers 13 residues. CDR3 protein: CASGGAENSPLHF. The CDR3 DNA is TGTGCCAGCGGAGGGGCCGAAAATTCACCCCTCCACTTT.

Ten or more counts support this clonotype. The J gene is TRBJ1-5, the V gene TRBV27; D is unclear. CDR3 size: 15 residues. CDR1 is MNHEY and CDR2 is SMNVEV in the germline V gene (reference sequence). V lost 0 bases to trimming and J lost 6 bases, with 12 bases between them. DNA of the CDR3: TGTGCCAGCAGTTTATCGGGAGGTCCAGGTCAGCCCCAGCATTTT. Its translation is CASSLSGGPGQPQHF.

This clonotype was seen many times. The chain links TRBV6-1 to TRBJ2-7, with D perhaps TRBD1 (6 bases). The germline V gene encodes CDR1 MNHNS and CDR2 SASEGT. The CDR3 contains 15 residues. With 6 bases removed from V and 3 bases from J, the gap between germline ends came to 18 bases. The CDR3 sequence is CASSLEVGQNYEQYF. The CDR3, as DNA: TGTGCCAGCAGCCTGGAGGTCGGACAGAACTACGAGCAGTACTTC.

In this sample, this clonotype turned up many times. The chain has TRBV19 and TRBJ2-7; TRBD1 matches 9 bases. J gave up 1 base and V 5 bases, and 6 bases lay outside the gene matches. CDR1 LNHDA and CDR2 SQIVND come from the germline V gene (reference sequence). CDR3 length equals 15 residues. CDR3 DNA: TGTGCCAGTAGTGTTACCGGGACAGGGTCCTACGAGCAGTACTTC. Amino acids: CASSVTGTGSYEQYF.

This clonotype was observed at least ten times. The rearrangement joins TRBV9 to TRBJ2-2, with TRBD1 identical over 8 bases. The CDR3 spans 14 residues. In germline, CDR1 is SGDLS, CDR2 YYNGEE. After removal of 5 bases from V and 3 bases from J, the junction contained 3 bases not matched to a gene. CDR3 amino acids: CASRLTGDTGELFF. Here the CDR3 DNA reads TGTGCCAGCAGGCTGACAGGGGACACCGGGGAGCTGTTTTTT.

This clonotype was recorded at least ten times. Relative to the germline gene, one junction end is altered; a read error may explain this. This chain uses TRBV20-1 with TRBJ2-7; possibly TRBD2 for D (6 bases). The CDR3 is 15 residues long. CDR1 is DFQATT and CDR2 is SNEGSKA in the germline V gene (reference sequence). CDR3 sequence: CSGRVLGTVTYEQYF. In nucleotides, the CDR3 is TGCAGTGGTAGAGTCCTCGGGACTGTTACCTACGAGCAGTACTTC.

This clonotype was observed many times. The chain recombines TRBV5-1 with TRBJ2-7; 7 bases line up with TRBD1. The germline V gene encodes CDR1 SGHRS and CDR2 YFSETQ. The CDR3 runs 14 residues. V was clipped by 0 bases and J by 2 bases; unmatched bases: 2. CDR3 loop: CASSLEGQPYEQYF. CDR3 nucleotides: TGCGCCAGCAGCTTGGAGGGACAGCCCTACGAGCAGTACTTC.

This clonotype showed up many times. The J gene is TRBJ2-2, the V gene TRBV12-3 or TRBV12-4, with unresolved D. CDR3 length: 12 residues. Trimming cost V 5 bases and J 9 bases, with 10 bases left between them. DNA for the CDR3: TGTGCCAGCAGTCTGGGTCTCAGGGAGCTGTTTTTT. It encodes CASSLGLRELFF.

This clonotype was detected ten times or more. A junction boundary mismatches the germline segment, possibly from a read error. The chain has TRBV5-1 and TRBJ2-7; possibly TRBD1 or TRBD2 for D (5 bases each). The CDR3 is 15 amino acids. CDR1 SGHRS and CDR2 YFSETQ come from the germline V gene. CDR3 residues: CASSLGAGSSYEQYF. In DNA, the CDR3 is TGTGCTAGCAGCTTAGGGGCAGGAAGCAGCTACGAGCAGTACTTC.

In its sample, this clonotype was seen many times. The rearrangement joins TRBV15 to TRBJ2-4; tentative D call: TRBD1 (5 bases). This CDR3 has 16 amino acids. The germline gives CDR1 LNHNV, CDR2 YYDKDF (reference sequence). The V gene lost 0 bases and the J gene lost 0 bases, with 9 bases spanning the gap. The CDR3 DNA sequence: TGTGCCACCAGCAGAGAGGCCAGGGTAGCCAAAAACATTCAGTACTTC. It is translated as CATSREARVAKNIQYF.

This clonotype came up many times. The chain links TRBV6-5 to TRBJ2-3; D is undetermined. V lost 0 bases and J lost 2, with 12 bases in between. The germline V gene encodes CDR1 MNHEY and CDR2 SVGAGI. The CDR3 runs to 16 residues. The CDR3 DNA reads TGTGCCAGCAGTTACTCTGGTGGCAGCTACACAGATACGCAGTATTTT. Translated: CASSYSGGSYTDTQYF.

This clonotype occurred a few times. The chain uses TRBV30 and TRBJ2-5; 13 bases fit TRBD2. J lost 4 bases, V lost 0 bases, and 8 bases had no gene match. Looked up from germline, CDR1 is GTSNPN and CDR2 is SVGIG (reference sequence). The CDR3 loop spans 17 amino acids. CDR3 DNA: TGTGCCTGGAGTGTACTAACTAGCGGGGGGGCAACAGAGACCCAGTACTTC. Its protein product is CAWSVLTSGGATETQYF.

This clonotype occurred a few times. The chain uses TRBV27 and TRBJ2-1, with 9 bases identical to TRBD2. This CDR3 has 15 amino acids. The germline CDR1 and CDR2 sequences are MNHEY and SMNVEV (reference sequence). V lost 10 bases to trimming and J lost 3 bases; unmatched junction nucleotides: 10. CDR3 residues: CATGYSGGSYNEQFF. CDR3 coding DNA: TGTGCCACGGGCTATAGCGGGGGTAGCTACAATGAGCAGTTCTTC.

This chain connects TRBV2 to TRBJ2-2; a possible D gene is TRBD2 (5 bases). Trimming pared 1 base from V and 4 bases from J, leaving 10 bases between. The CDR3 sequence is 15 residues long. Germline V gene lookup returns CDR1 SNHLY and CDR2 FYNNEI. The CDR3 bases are TGTGCCAGCAGTGAAGGAGGGTCAGCCACCGGGGAGCTGTTTTTT. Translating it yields CASSEGGSATGELFF.

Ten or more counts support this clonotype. CDR3: CASCGGGAGSNQPQHF. CDR3 sequence (DNA): TGTGCCAGCTGCGGGGGGGGGGCCGGGAGCAATCAGCCCCAGCATTTT. The chain links TRBV12-3 or TRBV12-4 to TRBJ1-5; a possible D gene is TRBD1 (6 bases). CDR3 length equals 16 residues. The germline V and J ends were trimmed by 8 bases and 1 base, with 18 bases remaining between them.

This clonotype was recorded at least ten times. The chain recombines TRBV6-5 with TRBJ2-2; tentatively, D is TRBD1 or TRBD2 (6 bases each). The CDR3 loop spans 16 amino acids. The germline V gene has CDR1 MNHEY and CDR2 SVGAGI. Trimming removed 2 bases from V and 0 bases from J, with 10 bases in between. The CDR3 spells CASSYEGGANTGELFF. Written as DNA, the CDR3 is TGTGCCAGCAGTTACGAGGGGGGCGCGAACACCGGGGAGCTGTTTTTT.

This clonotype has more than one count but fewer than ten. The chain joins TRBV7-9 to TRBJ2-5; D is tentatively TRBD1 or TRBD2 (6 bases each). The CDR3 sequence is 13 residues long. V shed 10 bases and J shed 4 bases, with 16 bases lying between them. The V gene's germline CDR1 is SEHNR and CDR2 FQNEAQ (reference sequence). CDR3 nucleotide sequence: TGTGCCACCACTCCGGGGGCCGGAGAGACCCAGTACTTC. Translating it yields CATTPGAGETQYF. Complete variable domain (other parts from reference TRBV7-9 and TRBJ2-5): DTGVSQNPRHKITKRGQNVTFRCDPISEHNRLYWYRQTLGQGPEFLTYFQNEAQLEKSRLLSDRFSAERPKGSFSTLEIQRTEQGDSAMYLCATTPGAGETQYFGPGTRLLVL.

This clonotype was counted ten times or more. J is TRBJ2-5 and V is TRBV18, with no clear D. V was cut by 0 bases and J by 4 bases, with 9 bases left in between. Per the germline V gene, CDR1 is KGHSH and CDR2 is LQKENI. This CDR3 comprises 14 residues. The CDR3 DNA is TGTGCCAGCTCACCACCGAAGGTAACAGAGACCCAGTACTTC. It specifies CASSPPKVTETQYF.

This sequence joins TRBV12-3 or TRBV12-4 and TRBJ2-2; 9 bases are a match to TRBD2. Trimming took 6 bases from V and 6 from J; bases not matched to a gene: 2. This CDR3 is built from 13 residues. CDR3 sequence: CASRRTSAGELFF. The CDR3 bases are TGTGCCAGCAGACGGACTAGCGCCGGGGAGCTGTTTTTT.

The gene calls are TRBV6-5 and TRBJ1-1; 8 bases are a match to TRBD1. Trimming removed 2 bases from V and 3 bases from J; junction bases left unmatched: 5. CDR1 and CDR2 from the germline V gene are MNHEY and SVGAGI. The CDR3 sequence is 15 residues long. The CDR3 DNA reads TGTGCCAGCAGTTACCAGGGGGCGGAGGACACTGAAGCTTTCTTT. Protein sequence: CASSYQGAEDTEAFF.

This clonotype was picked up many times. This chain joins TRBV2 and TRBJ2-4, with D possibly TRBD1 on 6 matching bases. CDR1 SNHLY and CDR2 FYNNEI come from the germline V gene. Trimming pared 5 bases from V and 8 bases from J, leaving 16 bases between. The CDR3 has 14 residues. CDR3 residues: CASSQGLGADIQYF. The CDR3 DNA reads TGTGCCAGCAGTCAGGGATTGGGGGCAGACATTCAGTACTTC.

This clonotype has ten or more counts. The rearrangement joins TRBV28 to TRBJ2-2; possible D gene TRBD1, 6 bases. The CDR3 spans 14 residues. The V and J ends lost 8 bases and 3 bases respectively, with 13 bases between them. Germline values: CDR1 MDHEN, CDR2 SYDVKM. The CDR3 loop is CASHRAGDTGELFF. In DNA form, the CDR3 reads TGTGCCAGCCACAGGGCCGGGGACACCGGGGAGCTGTTTTTT. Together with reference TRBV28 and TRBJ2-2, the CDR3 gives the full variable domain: DVKVTQSSRYLVKRTGEKVFLECVQDMDHENMFWYRQDPGLGLRLIYFSYDVKMKEKGDIPEGYSVSREKKERFSLILESASTNQTSMYLCASHRAGDTGELFFGEGSRLTVL.